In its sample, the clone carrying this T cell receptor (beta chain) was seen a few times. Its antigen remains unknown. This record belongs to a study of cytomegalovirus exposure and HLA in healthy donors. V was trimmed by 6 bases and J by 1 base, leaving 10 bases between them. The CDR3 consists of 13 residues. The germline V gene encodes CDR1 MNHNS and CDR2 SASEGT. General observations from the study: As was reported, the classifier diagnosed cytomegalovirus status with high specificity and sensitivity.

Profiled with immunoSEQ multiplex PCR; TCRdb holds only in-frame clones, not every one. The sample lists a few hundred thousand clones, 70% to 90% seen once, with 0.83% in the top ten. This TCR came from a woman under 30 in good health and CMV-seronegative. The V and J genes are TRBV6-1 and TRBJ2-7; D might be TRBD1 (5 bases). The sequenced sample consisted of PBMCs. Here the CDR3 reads CASRGPVSYEQYF. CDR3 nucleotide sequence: TGTGCCAGCAGGGGGCCTGTATCCTACGAGCAGTACTTC.